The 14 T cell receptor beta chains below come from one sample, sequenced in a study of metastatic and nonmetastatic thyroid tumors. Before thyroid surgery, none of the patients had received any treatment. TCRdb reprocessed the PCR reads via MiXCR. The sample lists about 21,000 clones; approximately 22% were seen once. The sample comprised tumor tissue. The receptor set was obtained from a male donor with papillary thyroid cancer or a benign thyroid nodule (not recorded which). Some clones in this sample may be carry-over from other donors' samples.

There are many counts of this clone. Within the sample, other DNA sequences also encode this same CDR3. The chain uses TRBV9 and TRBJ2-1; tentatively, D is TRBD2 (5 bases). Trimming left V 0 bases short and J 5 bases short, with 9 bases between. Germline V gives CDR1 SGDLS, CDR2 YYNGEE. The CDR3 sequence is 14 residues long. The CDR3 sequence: CASSVGGRDNEQFF. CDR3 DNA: TGTGCCAGCAGCGTAGGAGGGCGGGACAATGAGCAGTTCTTC.

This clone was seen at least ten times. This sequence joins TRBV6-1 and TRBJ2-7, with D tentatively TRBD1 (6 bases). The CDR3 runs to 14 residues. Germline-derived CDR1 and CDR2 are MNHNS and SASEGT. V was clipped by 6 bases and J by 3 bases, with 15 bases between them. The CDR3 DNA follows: TGTGCCAGCAGCGTACAACAGGGCTACTACGAGCAGTACTTC. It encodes CASSVQQGYYEQYF.

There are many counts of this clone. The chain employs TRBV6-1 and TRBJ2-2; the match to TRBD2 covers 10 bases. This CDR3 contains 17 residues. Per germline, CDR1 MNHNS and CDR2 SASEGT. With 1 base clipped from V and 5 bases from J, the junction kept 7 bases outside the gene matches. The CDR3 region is CASSEGLLAGVTGELFF. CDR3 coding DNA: TGTGCCAGCAGTGAAGGTCTGCTAGCGGGAGTGACCGGGGAGCTGTTTTTT.

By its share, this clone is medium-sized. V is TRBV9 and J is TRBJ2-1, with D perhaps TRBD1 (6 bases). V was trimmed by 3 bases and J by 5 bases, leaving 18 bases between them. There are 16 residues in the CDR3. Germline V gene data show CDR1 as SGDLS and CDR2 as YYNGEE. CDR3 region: CASSDRTAKNHNEQFF. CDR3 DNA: TGTGCCAGCAGCGACAGGACAGCCAAAAACCACAATGAGCAGTTCTTC.

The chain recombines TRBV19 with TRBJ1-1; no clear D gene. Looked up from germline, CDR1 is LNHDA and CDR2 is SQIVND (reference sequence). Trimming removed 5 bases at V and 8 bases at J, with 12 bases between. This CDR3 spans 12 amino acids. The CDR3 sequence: CASSLRPGEAFF. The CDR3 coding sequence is TGTGCCAGTAGTCTACGACCGGGGGAAGCTTTCTTT.

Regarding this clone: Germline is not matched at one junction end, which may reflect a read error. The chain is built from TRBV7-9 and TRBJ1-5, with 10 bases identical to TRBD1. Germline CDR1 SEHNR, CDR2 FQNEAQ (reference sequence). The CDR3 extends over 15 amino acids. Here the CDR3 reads CASSRSGTGEQPQHF. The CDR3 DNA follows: TGTGCCAGCAGTCGGTCCGGGACAGGGGAACAGCCACAGCATTTT.

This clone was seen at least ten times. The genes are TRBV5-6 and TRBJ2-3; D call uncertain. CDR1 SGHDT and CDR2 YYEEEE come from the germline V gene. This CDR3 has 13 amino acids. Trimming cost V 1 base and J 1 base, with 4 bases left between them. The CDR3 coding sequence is TGTGCCAGCAGCTTGCGCGGCACAGATACGCAGTATTTT. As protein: CASSLRGTDTQYF.

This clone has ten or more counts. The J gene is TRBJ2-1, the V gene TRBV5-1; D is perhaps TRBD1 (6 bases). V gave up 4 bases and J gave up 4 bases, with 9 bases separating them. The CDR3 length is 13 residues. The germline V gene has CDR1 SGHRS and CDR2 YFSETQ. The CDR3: CASSRTDYNEQFF. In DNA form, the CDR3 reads TGCGCCAGCAGCCGGACAGATTACAATGAGCAGTTCTTC.

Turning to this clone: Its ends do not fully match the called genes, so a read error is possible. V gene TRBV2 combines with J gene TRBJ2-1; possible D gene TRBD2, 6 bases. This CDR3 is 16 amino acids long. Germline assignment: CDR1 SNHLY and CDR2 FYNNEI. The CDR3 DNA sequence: TGTGACAGCAGTGAATTTGGGTCTAGCGTTGTGAATGAGCAGTTCTTC. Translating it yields CDSSEFGSSVVNEQFF.

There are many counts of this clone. CDR3 in amino acids: CSARDQGNVETQYF. Here the CDR3 DNA reads TGCAGTGCTAGAGATCAGGGAAACGTAGAGACCCAGTACTTC. V usage is TRBV20-1 and J usage is TRBJ2-5, with D tentatively TRBD1 (5 bases). In germline, CDR1 is DFQATT, CDR2 SNEGSKA (reference sequence). This CDR3 is 14 amino acids long. V lost 0 bases and J 4 bases, leaving 12 bases between the germline ends.

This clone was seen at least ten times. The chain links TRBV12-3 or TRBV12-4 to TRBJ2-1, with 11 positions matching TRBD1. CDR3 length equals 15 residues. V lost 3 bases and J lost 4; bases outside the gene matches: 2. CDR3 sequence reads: CASSFGTGGYNEQFF. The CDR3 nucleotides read TGTGCCAGCAGTTTTGGGACAGGGGGTTACAATGAGCAGTTCTTC.

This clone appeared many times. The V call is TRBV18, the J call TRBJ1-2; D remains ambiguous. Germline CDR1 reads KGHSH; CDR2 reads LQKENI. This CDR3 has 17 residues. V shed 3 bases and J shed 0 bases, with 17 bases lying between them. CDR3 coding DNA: TGTGCCAGCTCACCGGAACCGACCACCTTCGCTAACTATGGCTACACCTTC. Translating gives CASSPEPTTFANYGYTF.

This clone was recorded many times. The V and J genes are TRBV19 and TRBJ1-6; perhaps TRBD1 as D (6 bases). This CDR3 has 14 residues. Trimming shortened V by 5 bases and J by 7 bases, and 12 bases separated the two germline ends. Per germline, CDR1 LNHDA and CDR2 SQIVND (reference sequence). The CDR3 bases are TGTGCCAGTAGTTCATGGGACATCAATTCACCCCTCCACTTT. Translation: CASSSWDINSPLHF.

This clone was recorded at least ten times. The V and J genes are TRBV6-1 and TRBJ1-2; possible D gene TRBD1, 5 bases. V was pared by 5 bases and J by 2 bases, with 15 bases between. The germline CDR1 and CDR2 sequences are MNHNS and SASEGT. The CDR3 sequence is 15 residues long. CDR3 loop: CASSTGGSSNYGYTF. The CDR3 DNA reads TGTGCCAGCAGTACGGGGGGGTCTTCCAACTATGGCTACACCTTC.